Sequencing of this T cell receptor beta chain was carried out in a study of blood T cell repertoires in COVID-19. Turning to the study itself: Acute and convalescent COVID-19 samples came from the United States, Italy and Spain.

Original processing notes: Amplification of reference gene primers was used by the study to estimate nucleated cell counts. Here immunoSEQ multiplex PCR was the method, and the copy in TCRdb shows in-frame clones only, minus some. The V and J calls and the clone size are those of that table, but D and trimming were determined from the DNA. The sample carries around 260,000 clones, 85% recorded once. This clone occurred a few times. V lost 3 bases to trimming and J lost 1 base, with 14 bases between them. The CDR3 consists of 16 residues. The germline V gene encodes CDR1 SGHNT and CDR2 YYREEE (reference sequence).

This clonotype was obtained from a human donor in a cohort sampled during active COVID-19. J is TRBJ1-5 and V is TRBV5-4, with D tentatively TRBD1 (5 bases). What was sequenced was peripheral blood. In nucleotides, the CDR3 is TGTGCCAGCAGCTCAGGTGGGGGGAGAAGCAATCAGCCCCAGCATTTT. Protein product: CASSSGGGRSNQPQHF.